The T cell receptor delta chain under discussion was sequenced for a study of gamma-delta chains in newborns, infants, children. Study context: Polyclonal expansion of innate γδ T cells after birth follows microbial exposure.

J gave up 1 base and V 3 bases, and 14 bases lay outside the gene matches. Germline assignment: CDR1 GEAIGNYY and CDR2 EKD. The CDR3 has 18 amino acids. About this clone itself: Since a much larger clone is just one base distant, this may be a read error. Other DNA sequences in this specimen translate into the identical CDR3.

TCRdb re-called clones from the reads via CATT. The sample yields around 4,100 delta-chain clones, roughly 40% seen once. The sequence was collected from a child who was a newborn, infant or young child, either healthy, febrile or measles-vaccinated (not recorded which). The J gene is TRDJ1, the V gene TRDV2; TRDD3 agrees at 9 bases. This specimen was blood, taken at week 6. CDR3 residues: CACDFLGGYRVGTDKLIF. CDR3 coding DNA: TGTGCCTGTGACTTCCTTGGGGGATATCGGGTCGGCACCGATAAACTCATCTTT.